One sample yielded the 31 T cell receptor beta chains listed below, sequenced in a study of blood T cell repertoires in COVID-19. Measured with immunoSEQ multiplex PCR; TCRdb has only the in-frame clones, and not every one. The sample contains 95,000 to 100,000 clones, 85% of which appear only once. Sequenced material: peripheral blood. These receptors were obtained from a woman aged 70-85 years with active or convalescent COVID-19.

V and J are TRBV5-1 and TRBJ2-3; D ambiguous. The CDR3 extends over 13 amino acids. The germline CDR1 and CDR2 sequences are SGHRS and YFSETQ. Trimming took 3 bases from V and 0 from J, leaving 5 bases between them. The CDR3 spells CASSSTSTDTQYF. The CDR3 nucleotides read TGCGCCAGCAGCTCCACTAGCACAGATACGCAGTATTTT.

The chain is built from TRBV6-6 and TRBJ2-1; 10 bases line up with TRBD2. J gave up 6 bases and V 8 bases, and 10 bases lay outside the gene matches. The CDR3 covers 15 residues. Germline values: CDR1 MNHNY, CDR2 SVGAGI (reference sequence). The CDR3 protein is CASRNSGGKGNEQFF. The CDR3 region has the DNA TGTGCCAGCCGGAATAGCGGGGGGAAGGGCAATGAGCAGTTCTTC.

The V gene is TRBV18, the J gene TRBJ2-3; the D gene is possibly TRBD2 (5 bases). CDR3 length equals 15 residues. Per the germline V gene, CDR1 is KGHSH and CDR2 is LQKENI. V was trimmed by 2 bases and J by 4 bases, leaving 13 bases between them. The CDR3 nucleotides read TGTGCCAGCTCACCAAGTTCTAGCAGTTCAGATACGCAGTATTTT. This codes for CASSPSSSSSDTQYF.

With regard to this clone: This sample includes further DNA sequences coding for the same CDR3. The CDR3 is CASSPGTGDEKLFF. CDR3 nucleotide sequence: TGCGCCAGCAGCCCCGGGACGGGGGATGAAAAACTGTTTTTT. This chain links TRBV5-1 with TRBJ1-4, with D maybe TRBD1 (5 bases). Germline V gene data show CDR1 as SGHRS and CDR2 as YFSETQ. V lost 4 bases to trimming and J lost 6 bases, with 13 bases between them. The CDR3 consists of 14 residues.

The V call is TRBV28, the J call TRBJ1-2, with a possible D match to TRBD1 (5 bases). The CDR3 extends over 12 amino acids. Germline CDR1 is MDHEN and CDR2 is SYDVKM. V was trimmed by 5 bases and J by 4 bases, leaving 8 bases between them. The CDR3 DNA reads as TGTGCCAGCAGTCGACAGATCTATGGCTACACCTTC. It codes for CASSRQIYGYTF.

The chain uses TRBV10-3 and TRBJ2-3; the match to TRBD2 covers 9 bases. The CDR3 sequence is 15 residues long. Germline trimming cut 6 bases from V and 3 bases from J; bases unmatched to any gene: 7. Germline V CDR1 and CDR2: ENHRY, SYGVKD. CDR3 DNA: TGTGCCATCAGCATGACTAGCGGAGCTACAGATACGCAGTATTTT. Its protein product is CAISMTSGATDTQYF.

This clone was counted a single time. V usage is TRBV18 and J usage is TRBJ2-3, with D uncertain. The CDR3 has 13 amino acids. CDR1 KGHSH and CDR2 LQKENI come from the germline V gene. Between the trimmed V and J ends, which lost 6 bases and 2 bases, there was a span of 9 bases. CDR3: CASSGSPTDTQYF. For the CDR3, the DNA is TGTGCCAGCTCCGGGTCCCCCACAGATACGCAGTATTTT.

This rearrangement joins TRBV7-9 to TRBJ1-4; D ambiguous. The length of the CDR3 is 14 residues. V was clipped by 8 bases and J by 11 bases, with 21 bases between them. The germline gives CDR1 SEHNR, CDR2 FQNEAQ (reference sequence). The CDR3 loop is CASARGGEWSKLFF. DNA of the CDR3: TGTGCCAGCGCACGGGGAGGCGAGTGGTCGAAACTGTTTTTT.

The chain has TRBV5-6 and TRBJ2-2, with D possibly TRBD2 on 5 matching bases. The germline V gene has CDR1 SGHDT and CDR2 YYEEEE. V was pared by 2 bases and J by 4 bases, with 6 bases between. The CDR3 is 13 amino acids. CDR3 coding DNA: TGTGCCAGCAGCTTTAGCGCCACCGGGGAGCTGTTTTTT. Translation: CASSFSATGELFF.

This clone turned up a few times. The chain couples TRBV4-3 to TRBJ2-1, with TRBD2 matching 13 bases. The germline gives CDR1 LGHNA, CDR2 YSLEER. This CDR3 has 17 amino acids. The V segment lost 1 base and the J segment 5 bases; nucleotides outside the gene matches: 5. The CDR3 loop is CASSQGSGLAGNNEQFF. In DNA form, the CDR3 reads TGCGCCAGCAGCCAAGGGTCGGGACTAGCGGGAAACAATGAGCAGTTCTTC.

J is TRBJ2-5 and V is TRBV6-2 or TRBV6-3, with D perhaps TRBD2 (6 bases). Trimming removed 5 bases from V and 6 bases from J, with 19 bases in between. Germline CDR1 reads MNHEY; CDR2 reads SVGEGT. This CDR3 spans 15 amino acids. The CDR3 reads CASSSGPRPFQTQYF. DNA for the CDR3: TGTGCCAGCAGTAGCGGGCCTCGCCCCTTTCAGACCCAGTACTTC.

The rearrangement links TRBV7-3 to TRBJ2-2, with 8 bases lining up with TRBD2. V trimming: 4 bases; J trimming: 4 bases; junction bases outside the gene matches: 11. The germline V gene encodes CDR1 SGHTA and CDR2 FQGTGA. The CDR3 length is 17 residues. The CDR3 nucleotides read TGTGCCAGCAGCTCCCCCCCCGGGGGGGGCGGCACCGGGGAGCTGTTTTTT. This encodes CASSSPPGGGGTGELFF.

This chain joins TRBV19 and TRBJ2-2; D may be TRBD2 (6 bases). The V gene lost 3 bases and the J gene lost 6 bases, with 17 bases spanning the gap. The germline V gene has CDR1 LNHDA and CDR2 SQIVND (reference sequence). The CDR3 is made up of 16 amino acids. Here the CDR3 DNA reads TGTGCCAGTAGTATCCCCCAAACTAGCCACCCCGGGGAGCTGTTTTTT. Residues: CASSIPQTSHPGELFF.

The J gene is TRBJ2-2, the V gene TRBV14, with D perhaps TRBD2 (6 bases). The germline gives CDR1 SGHDN, CDR2 FVKESK. The germline V and J ends were trimmed by 1 base and 7 bases, with 25 bases remaining between them. This CDR3 spans 19 amino acids. In DNA, the CDR3 is TGTGCCAGCAGCCAAGGAGAGAGGCTGGAGCGGTGGAGGGGCGGGGAGCTGTTTTTT. Residues: CASSQGERLERWRGGELFF.

The V gene is TRBV4-2, the J gene TRBJ2-5; TRBD1 agrees at 12 bases. The CDR3 is made up of 15 amino acids. Germline values: CDR1 LGHNA, CDR2 YNFKEQ. The V and J ends lost 5 bases and 4 bases, in that order; junction bases with no gene match: 5. The CDR3 spells CASSGGQGAGETQYF. The CDR3 DNA sequence: TGTGCCAGCAGCGGGGGACAGGGGGCTGGAGAGACCCAGTACTTC.

V and J are TRBV2 and TRBJ2-1; 9 bases agree with TRBD2. The CDR3 is 14 residues long. CDR1 and CDR2 (germline): SNHLY, FYNNEI. J was trimmed by 0 bases and V by 10 bases; bases with no gene match: 4. This chain's CDR3 is CATSGGISYNEQFF. Written as DNA, the CDR3 is TGTGCCACCAGCGGGGGGATCTCCTACAATGAGCAGTTCTTC.

V and J are TRBV12-3 or TRBV12-4 and TRBJ2-3; maybe TRBD2 (6 bases). Trimming cost V 4 bases and J 1 base, with 6 bases left between them. The CDR3 is made up of 13 amino acids. DNA for the CDR3: TGTGCCAGCAGTTGGGGGGGCACAGATACGCAGTATTTT. It is translated as CASSWGGTDTQYF.

The chain links TRBV3-1 (or the pseudogene TRBV3-2) to TRBJ1-4, with 9 positions matching TRBD1. The V gene's germline CDR1 is LGHDT and CDR2 YNNKEL (reference sequence). With 6 bases clipped from V and 7 bases from J, the junction kept 12 bases outside the gene matches. This CDR3 region has 16 residues. CDR3 residues: CASSPLPGQGFEKLFF. In DNA, the CDR3 is TGTGCCAGCAGTCCCCTACCGGGACAGGGTTTTGAAAAACTGTTTTTT.

The J gene is TRBJ1-2, the V gene TRBV4-1; D is undetermined. Trimming took off 4 bases at V and 3 bases at J, with 21 bases between the two ends. The CDR3 is 17 amino acids. Germline V gene data show CDR1 as MGHRA and CDR2 as YSYEKL. The CDR3 protein is CASSRDTPAVDYYGYTF. In DNA, the CDR3 is TGCGCCAGCAGCCGAGACACCCCCGCGGTAGATTACTATGGCTACACCTTC.

This chain connects TRBV19 to TRBJ2-2, with 8 bases that match TRBD2. Germline CDR1 is LNHDA and CDR2 is SQIVND (reference sequence). The trim removed 3 bases at V and 1 base at J, leaving 4 bases unmatched. The CDR3 contains 16 residues. The CDR3 nucleotides are TGTGCCAGTAGTATTAGGACTAGCAGGAACACCGGGGAGCTGTTTTTT. It specifies CASSIRTSRNTGELFF.

The rearrangement links TRBV28 to TRBJ1-6; D perhaps matches TRBD1 (5 bases). Germline CDR1 and CDR2: MDHEN and SYDVKM. The CDR3 sequence is 13 residues long. Trimming cost V 5 bases and J 6 bases, with 8 bases left between them. The CDR3 sequence is CASSRGGNSPLHF. The CDR3 DNA follows: TGTGCCAGCAGTCGGGGGGGTAATTCACCCCTCCACTTT.

The chain uses TRBV10-3 and TRBJ2-1; D call uncertain. V was cut by 3 bases and J by 1 base, with 10 bases left in between. The CDR3 is 15 residues long. Germline V lookup: CDR1 ENHRY, CDR2 SYGVKD. The CDR3: CAISEDSPSYNEQFF. The CDR3 DNA sequence: TGTGCCATCAGTGAAGACTCCCCGTCCTACAATGAGCAGTTCTTC.

The V call is TRBV5-1, the J call TRBJ2-2, with 13 nucleotides matching TRBD2. V gave up 3 bases and J gave up 5 bases; unmatched junction bases: 7. Germline CDR1 SGHRS, CDR2 YFSETQ. The CDR3 has 17 residues. The CDR3 protein is CASSSGTSGMFTGELFF. Written as DNA, the CDR3 is TGCGCCAGCAGCTCCGGGACTAGCGGGATGTTTACCGGGGAGCTGTTTTTT.

The J gene is TRBJ1-5, the V gene TRBV19; no definite D call. V gave up 1 base and J gave up 0 bases, with 7 bases separating them. The CDR3 contains 15 residues. Germline V gene sequence: CDR1 LNHDA, CDR2 SQIVND (reference sequence). The CDR3 reads CASSIVSVSNQPQHF. CDR3 DNA: TGTGCCAGTAGTATAGTGTCAGTTAGCAATCAGCCCCAGCATTTT.

The rearrangement uses TRBV28 and TRBJ1-2, with a weak D call TRBD1 (6 bases). V was clipped by 2 bases and J by 8 bases, with 18 bases between them. Germline CDR1 is MDHEN and CDR2 is SYDVKM. The CDR3 consists of 15 residues. CDR3 bases: TGTGCCAGCAGTTTAGGCCCATCCAGGGGAACGGGCTACACCTTC. Amino acid sequence: CASSLGPSRGTGYTF.

The V and J genes are TRBV4-3 and TRBJ1-3, with D unresolved. This CDR3 comprises 16 residues. V was clipped by 1 base and J by 0 bases, with 10 bases between them. The germline CDR1 and CDR2 sequences are LGHNA and YSLEER. The CDR3, as DNA: TGCGCCAGCAGCCAAGCCGGAGTAGGCTCTGGAAACACCATATATTTT. Its translation is CASSQAGVGSGNTIYF.

The gene calls are TRBV4-3 and TRBJ2-1; 11 positions match TRBD2. Germline-derived CDR1 and CDR2 are LGHNA and YSLEER. V shed 4 bases, J shed 0 bases, and the junction held 5 bases outside the gene matches. The CDR3 loop spans 17 amino acids. CDR3 nucleotide sequence: TGCGCCAGCAGCCCCCGGACTAGCGGGTCCTCCTACAATGAGCAGTTCTTC. Translated, it gives CASSPRTSGSSYNEQFF.

This clone has just a few counts. The J gene is TRBJ1-2, the V gene TRBV4-2, with 8 nucleotides matching TRBD1. Germline CDR1 reads LGHNA; CDR2 reads YNFKEQ. J was trimmed by 8 bases and V by 1 base; bases with no gene match: 12. CDR3 length: 16 residues. In DNA form, the CDR3 reads TGTGCCAGCAGCCAAGTATCAGGGGGCGAGGTGGGGGGCTACACCTTC. Translation gives CASSQVSGGEVGGYTF.

The V and J genes are TRBV5-1 and TRBJ1-5; D remains ambiguous. This CDR3 contains 13 residues. The V gene's germline CDR1 is SGHRS and CDR2 YFSETQ. V shed 0 bases and J shed 5 bases, with 6 bases lying between them. This CDR3 reads CASSLDGDQPQHF. In DNA, the CDR3 is TGCGCCAGCAGCTTGGACGGGGATCAGCCCCAGCATTTT.

The chain carries TRBV5-5 and TRBJ2-6, with D possibly matching TRBD2 (6 bases). Germline V gene lookup returns CDR1 SGHKS and CDR2 YYEKEE (reference sequence). CDR3 size: 16 residues. Trimming pared 7 bases from V and 0 bases from J, leaving 14 bases between. This chain's CDR3 is CASAGLSNSGANVLTF. The DNA for the CDR3 is TGTGCCAGCGCGGGGCTTTCCAACTCTGGGGCCAACGTCCTGACTTTC. Full variable domain (missing parts from reference TRBV5-5 and TRBJ2-6): DAGVTQSPTHLIKTRGQQVTLRCSPISGHKSVSWYQQVLGQGPQFIFQYYEKEERGRGNFPDRFSARQFPNYSSELNVNALLLGDSALYLCASAGLSNSGANVLTFGAGSRLTVL.

Turning to this clone: Distinct nucleotide sequences in the sample also encode this CDR3. The chain employs TRBV11-3 and TRBJ2-1, with TRBD2 matching over 9 bases. J was trimmed by 7 bases and V by 0 bases; bases with no gene match: 4. Germline loops: CDR1 SGHNT, CDR2 YENEEA. The CDR3 runs 15 residues. CDR3 DNA: TGTGCCAGCAGCTTAGAGGCGGGAGGGTATAATGAGCAGTTCTTC. Translated: CASSLEAGGYNEQFF.